What follows are 8 T cell receptor beta chains derived from one specimen sequenced in a study. TCRdb redid the calling of the RT-PCR reads with MiXCR, one entry per CDR3 protein. Among more than 550,000 distinct CDR3 sequences listed, approximately 15% were seen once. Sequenced material: memory CD4+ T cells from blood. The receptor set was obtained from a female donor in good health, serving as a healthy control.

The rearrangement joins TRBV11-2 to TRBJ2-1; the D call may be TRBD1 or TRBD2 (5 bases each). V was cut by 5 bases and J by 6 bases, with 17 bases left in between. CDR1 SGHAT and CDR2 FQNNGV come from the germline V gene. This CDR3 is built from 15 residues. DNA for the CDR3: TGTGCCAGCAGCCGAAAGTGGGGGAGCGGCAATGAGCAGTTCTTC. Its protein is CASSRKWGSGNEQFF.

This clonotype was counted a few times. This chain links TRBV5-1 with TRBJ1-3; TRBD1 is a possible D gene (6 bases). The CDR3 contains 15 residues. Germline CDR1 and CDR2: SGHRS and YFSETQ. Trimming removed 4 bases at V and 7 bases at J, with 18 bases between. The CDR3 sequence is CASSIGNRDDNTIYF. The DNA for the CDR3 is TGCGCCAGCAGCATCGGCAACAGGGATGATAACACCATATATTTT.

The CDR3 DNA follows: TGCAGTGGCGGAGCGGGGGGGACAGATACGCAGTATTTT. Translation: CSGGAGGTDTQYF. The chain recombines TRBV20-1 with TRBJ2-3; 10 bases map to TRBD2. This CDR3 is 13 amino acids long. Germline V gene lookup returns CDR1 DFQATT and CDR2 SNEGSKA (reference sequence). J lost 3 bases, V lost 7 bases, and 4 bases had no gene match.

The chain combines TRBV19 with TRBJ2-3; D is undetermined. V lost 3 bases and J lost 2, with 9 bases in between. The germline gives CDR1 LNHDA, CDR2 SQIVND (reference sequence). The CDR3 sequence is 14 residues long. The CDR3, as DNA: TGTGCCAGTAGTATCGCTCTAACCACAGATACGCAGTATTTT. Its protein product is CASSIALTTDTQYF.

This clonotype appeared many times. The genes are TRBV5-1 and TRBJ2-3, with unresolved D. The germline V gene has CDR1 SGHRS and CDR2 YFSETQ. The CDR3 has 14 residues. Between the trimmed V and J ends, which lost 0 bases and 2 bases, there was a span of 7 bases. The CDR3 sequence: CASSLEYLTDTQYF. The CDR3 DNA is TGCGCCAGCAGCTTGGAGTACCTCACAGATACGCAGTATTTT.

The chain uses TRBV20-1 and TRBJ2-1; TRBD2 agrees at 11 bases. The germline gives CDR1 DFQATT, CDR2 SNEGSKA (reference sequence). Trimming took 4 bases from V and 3 from J; bases not matched to a gene: 5. The CDR3 sequence is 15 residues long. The CDR3 loop is CSATPGTSGYNEQFF. The CDR3 DNA reads TGCAGTGCTACCCCCGGGACTAGCGGCTACAATGAGCAGTTCTTC.

This clonotype was seen at least ten times. The rearrangement uses TRBV20-1 and TRBJ2-7; D is unresolved. V was trimmed by 3 bases and J by 2 bases, leaving 11 bases between them. The length of the CDR3 is 13 residues. The germline gives CDR1 DFQATT, CDR2 SNEGSKA (reference sequence). CDR3 sequence: CSASVATTYEQYF. Here the CDR3 DNA reads TGCAGTGCTAGCGTTGCGACCACCTACGAGCAGTACTTC.

Note on this clonotype: This may be a read error: a much more frequent sequence differs by one nucleotide. The CDR3 is CASSATWRAVVTEAFF. CDR3 in DNA: TGTGCCAGCAGCGCCACGTGGAGGGCTGTCGTCACTGAAGCTTTCTTT. This rearrangement joins TRBV6-4 to TRBJ1-1; no reliable D call. From germline, CDR1 is MRHNA and CDR2 SNTAGT. The CDR3 has 16 residues. V shed 6 bases and J shed 4 bases, with 21 bases lying between them.